This T cell receptor beta chain derives from a study of regulatory T cells in long-lasting Graves disease. Points from the study as a whole: Persistent cases favored TRBV28, TRBJ1-2 and TRBJ2-5. Clonotypes that were public and shared totalled about 2,500 in persistent patients versus roughly 1,000 in new patients.

According to the study, TCR beta libraries were built with iRepertoire HTBI primers and CDR3-region Arm-PCR. In the source study's methods: Identified segments across samples numbered 55 to 70 TRBV and about 13 TRBJ. Via MiXCR, TCRdb re-called the multiplex PCR reads, giving one row per CDR3 protein. The V and J calls and clone size come from TCRdb's table, not from the authors' own analysis. The sample has approximately 210,000 distinct CDR3 sequences, around 17% seen once. This clonotype was observed at least ten times. Its antigen is currently unknown. Stated time point: newly diagnosed GD, antithyroid drugs for less than 3 months. Scientists built the TCR library using RNA that was extracted from PBMCs. Per the germline V gene, CDR1 is WNHNN and CDR2 is SYGVQD (reference sequence). V was clipped by 0 bases and J by 11 bases, with 13 bases between them. The CDR3 spans 13 residues.

This material consisted of peripheral blood mononuclear cells (PBMCs), taken at new diagnosis, from a patient treated with antithyroid drugs. This clonotype was obtained from a female donor with Graves disease. V gene TRBV10-1 combines with J gene TRBJ1-1, with D possibly being TRBD1 (5 bases). CDR3 in DNA: TGCGCCAGCAGTGAGTCCGCAGGGCGGAAGGCTTTCTTT. Its protein product is CASSESAGRKAFF.